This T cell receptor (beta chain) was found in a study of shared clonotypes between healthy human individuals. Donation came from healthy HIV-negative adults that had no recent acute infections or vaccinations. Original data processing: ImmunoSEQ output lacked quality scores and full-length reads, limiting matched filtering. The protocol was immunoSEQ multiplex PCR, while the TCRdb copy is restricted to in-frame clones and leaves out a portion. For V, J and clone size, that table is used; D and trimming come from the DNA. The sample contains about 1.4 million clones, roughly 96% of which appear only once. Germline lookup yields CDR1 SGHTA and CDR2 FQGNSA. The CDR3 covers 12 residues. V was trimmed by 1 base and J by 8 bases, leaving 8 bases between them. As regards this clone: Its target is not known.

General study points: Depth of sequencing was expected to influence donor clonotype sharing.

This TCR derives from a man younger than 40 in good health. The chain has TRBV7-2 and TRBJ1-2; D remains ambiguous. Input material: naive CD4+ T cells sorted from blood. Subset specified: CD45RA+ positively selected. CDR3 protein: CASSLDRGGYTF. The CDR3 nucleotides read TGTGCCAGCAGCTTAGACAGAGGGGGCTACACCTTC.